Presented here are 6 T cell receptor beta chains from one specimen sequenced in a study of T cells expressing NK-cell markers. After re-calling the 5' RACE reads, TCRdb lists one entry per CDR3 protein, DNA absent. The data include 500,000 or so distinct CDR3 sequences; the top ten clones carry less than 4.5%. Source material: blood T cells: a sorted CD56 or NKG2C T cell subset, CD4+ or CD8+ T cells, or bulk PBMC T cells (not recorded which). The receptors were sampled from a man younger than 35 in good health.

The chain carries TRBV9 and TRBJ2-3. CDR1 is SGDLS, CDR2 YYNGEE, per germline. The CDR3 runs to 14 residues. The CDR3: CASSVGPETDTQYF.

The genes are TRBV20-1 and TRBJ2-1; TCRdb proposes TRBD1, but this gene call is untestable without DNA. Germline V lookup: CDR1 DFQATT, CDR2 SNEGSKA (reference sequence). The CDR3 sequence is 12 residues long. CDR3 protein: CSARGPGEKQFF.

The J gene is TRBJ2-1, the V gene TRBV12-3 or TRBV12-4; TCRdb gives TRBD2 as the D gene, but with no DNA this cannot be confirmed. The length of the CDR3 is 15 residues. CDR3 protein: CASTLGEGRYNEQFF.

The V call is TRBV7-3, the J call TRBJ2-1; the D gene TCRdb calls, TRBD2, cannot be checked with no DNA. Germline V CDR1 and CDR2: SGHTA, FQGTGA. CDR3 length equals 14 residues. The chain's CDR3 is CASSLTQISGEQFF.

Here the CDR3 reads CASSFAAVTDTQYF. This chain links TRBV12-3 or TRBV12-4 with TRBJ2-3. The CDR3 is made up of 14 amino acids.

The V gene is TRBV7-9, the J gene TRBJ2-7; TCRdb reports TRBD1, a call that lacks DNA to check it against. CDR3 length equals 14 residues. Per the germline V gene, CDR1 is SEHNR and CDR2 is FQNEAQ (reference sequence). CDR3 sequence: CASSSTRVGYEQYF.